A selection of T cell receptor beta chains follows, all from one sample in a study of beta chain features in type 1 diabetes. Measured with immunoSEQ multiplex PCR; TCRdb has only the in-frame clones, and not every one. The table records a few hundred thousand clones, around 13% of them present only once. Sequencing input: naive CD4+ T cells from blood. The receptors were gathered from a young woman with type 1 diabetes. The CDR3 runs from the conserved cysteine through the conserved F or W. The D gene is left open where the match is weak. Size is omitted from some rows. Given values are once, few, many or a class for expanded clones.

clone_size,d_call,cdr3_length,v_call,j_call,cdr3_nt,cdr3_aa
few,NA,13,TRBV5-1,TRBJ2-7,TGCGCCAGCAGCAGCGGACGGGGCTACGAGCAGTACTTC,CASSSGRGYEQYF
NA,NA,10,TRBV30,TRBJ2-5,TGTGCCTGGTCACAAGAGACCCAGTACTTC,CAWSQETQYF
NA,NA,14,TRBV30,TRBJ1-5,TGTGCCTGGAGCGGCTTGGGGGCTCATCAGCCCCAGCATTTT,CAWSGLGAHQPQHF
NA,NA,15,TRBV5-1,TRBJ2-6,TGCGCCAGCAGCTCCCCTTTGTCTGGGGCCAACGTCCTGACTTTC,CASSSPLSGANVLTF
NA,NA,14,TRBV6-5,TRBJ2-5,TGTGCCAGCAGTTTACTTGGGACTGAAGAGACCCAGTACTTC,CASSLLGTEETQYF
few,TRBD2,15,TRBV7-2,TRBJ2-7,TGTGCCAGCAGCTTAGGGATAGCGGGGGGCTACGAGCAGTACTTC,CASSLGIAGGYEQYF
few,NA,12,TRBV6-6,TRBJ2-7,TGTGCCAGCAAAGAGAGCTCCTACGAGCAGTACTTC,CASKESSYEQYF
NA,TRBD1,11,TRBV29-1,TRBJ2-1,TGCAGCGTAACAGGGGGCAATGAGCAGTTCTTC,CSVTGGNEQFF
few,NA,14,TRBV5-1,TRBJ2-1,TGCGCCAGCAGCTTGGGGAGTCCAGGGAATGAGCAGTTCTTC,CASSLGSPGNEQFF
few,TRBD1,18,TRBV7-9,TRBJ2-6,TGTGCCAGCAGCTTAGGCAGGGGGCCCACGTCTGGGGCCAACGTCCTGACTTTC,CASSLGRGPTSGANVLTF
NA,NA,15,TRBV19,TRBJ2-7,TGTGCCAGTAGTAGTGGAGGGGCGGCTCCCTACGAGCAGTACTTC,CASSSGGAAPYEQYF
NA,TRBD2,15,TRBV7-2,TRBJ2-5,TGTGCCAGCAGCCAGGGACTAGCGGGGGGGGAGACCCAGTACTTC,CASSQGLAGGETQYF
NA,NA,17,TRBV4-3,TRBJ1-3,TGCGCCAGCAGCCAAGCAATTGGGGGCTCCTCTGGAAACACCATATATTTT,CASSQAIGGSSGNTIYF
NA,NA,14,TRBV5-4,TRBJ1-2,TGTGCCAGCAGCTTGGGACAGATAAACTATGGCTACACCTTC,CASSLGQINYGYTF
NA,NA,14,TRBV29-1,TRBJ2-1,TGCAGCGTTGAAGATGAGGCCGTATACAATGAGCAGTTCTTC,CSVEDEAVYNEQFF
few,TRBD2,15,TRBV29-1,TRBJ2-7,TGCAGCGTTGGGGACCCGGGACTACTAAACTACGAGCAGTACTTC,CSVGDPGLLNYEQYF
few,TRBD1,14,TRBV11-2,TRBJ1-1,TGTGCCAGCAGCCCGGGACAGATGAACACTGAAGCTTTCTTT,CASSPGQMNTEAFF
NA,NA,15,TRBV9,TRBJ1-2,TGTGCCAGCAGCGTAGGACAGGAATTACGCTATGGCTACACCTTC,CASSVGQELRYGYTF
NA,NA,13,TRBV7-2,TRBJ1-2,TGTGCCAGCAGCCTTCACAGGCTCTATGGCTACACCTTC,CASSLHRLYGYTF
NA,NA,12,TRBV28,TRBJ2-7,TGTGCCAGCAGACCGACAGCCTACGAGCAGTACTTC,CASRPTAYEQYF
few,NA,14,TRBV7-8,TRBJ2-7,TGTGCCAGCAGCCGATACAGGGTCCCCGACGAGCAGTACTTC,CASSRYRVPDEQYF
NA,NA,15,TRBV18,TRBJ1-1,TGTGCCAGCCAGAGGGCCCAGGGGACGAACACTGAAGCTTTCTTT,CASQRAQGTNTEAFF
NA,NA,15,TRBV4-1,TRBJ2-1,TGCGCCAGCAGCCAAGATGCGTACTCCTACAATGAGCAGTTCTTC,CASSQDAYSYNEQFF
NA,NA,12,TRBV28,TRBJ1-1,TGTGCCAGCAGTCCCCTCCGCGGGGGAGCTTTCTTT,CASSPLRGGAFF
NA,NA,15,TRBV21-1,TRBJ1-6,TGTGCCAGCAGCAAAGTGGCAGGGGATAATTCACCCCTCCACTTT,CASSKVAGDNSPLHF
NA,NA,16,TRBV4-3,TRBJ2-1,TGCGCCAGCAGCCAAGATCGGCAGGGCTCCTACAATGAGCAGTTCTTC,CASSQDRQGSYNEQFF
NA,NA,13,TRBV6-4,TRBJ2-3,TGTGCCAGCAGCTACAGGTCCACAGATACGCAGTATTTT,CASSYRSTDTQYF
few,NA,13,TRBV25-1,TRBJ1-1,TGTGCCAGCAGTGAGAACTCCCACACTGAAGCTTTCTTT,CASSENSHTEAFF
NA,NA,14,TRBV7-3,TRBJ2-1,TGTGCCAGCAGCACACAGGGATCCTACAATGAGCAGTTCTTC,CASSTQGSYNEQFF
few,NA,18,TRBV11-2,TRBJ2-3,TGTGCCAGCAGCTTCTTTAAGGGTGACAGGTCGGTCACAGATACGCAGTATTTT,CASSFFKGDRSVTDTQYF
few,NA,13,TRBV6-6,TRBJ1-2,TGTGCCAGCAGTTACTCAGGGGCGGACGGCTACACCTTC,CASSYSGADGYTF
NA,TRBD1,14,TRBV28,TRBJ2-2,TGTGCCAGCAGCGGGACAGGGGGAACCGGGGAGCTGTTTTTT,CASSGTGGTGELFF
once,NA,12,TRBV28,TRBJ2-2,TGTGCCAGCCGACAGGTTGTCGGGGAGCTGTTTTTT,CASRQVVGELFF
few,NA,12,TRBV27,TRBJ1-2,TGTGCCAGCAGTTCTACAGGTTATGGCTACACCTTC,CASSSTGYGYTF
NA,NA,15,TRBV7-2,TRBJ2-5,TGTGCCAGCAGCTCCCTTAGCGGCCCCGTAGAGACCCAGTACTTC,CASSSLSGPVETQYF
few,NA,13,TRBV14,TRBJ2-2,TGTGCCAGCAGCCACAGGTCCACCGGGGAGCTGTTTTTT,CASSHRSTGELFF
few,TRBD1,14,TRBV14,TRBJ1-5,TGTGCCAGCAGCCAAACAGGGGTCAATCAGCCCCAGCATTTT,CASSQTGVNQPQHF
NA,NA,16,TRBV28,TRBJ2-3,TGTGCCAGCAGTGCCCGACTAGTCTGGCCCACAGATACGCAGTATTTT,CASSARLVWPTDTQYF
NA,NA,16,TRBV7-8,TRBJ2-5,TGTGCCAGCAGCTTGAGTCGTAAGGGTCGGGGGGAGACCCAGTACTTC,CASSLSRKGRGETQYF
NA,NA,14,TRBV30,TRBJ2-7,TGTGCCTGGAGTGTACGCAGGGGTCCCTACGAGCAGTACTTC,CAWSVRRGPYEQYF
NA,TRBD1,15,TRBV27,TRBJ1-5,TGTGCCAGCAGTTTAAGGGACAGCCCTAATCAGCCCCAGCATTTT,CASSLRDSPNQPQHF
NA,NA,13,TRBV6-5,TRBJ1-2,TGTGCCAGCAGTTACGTACGAGCCTTTGGCTACACCTTC,CASSYVRAFGYTF
few,NA,16,TRBV5-1,TRBJ2-1,TGCGCCAGCAGGTTAGAGACTACCTCGAGTTGGGCTGAGCAGTTCTTC,CASRLETTSSWAEQFF